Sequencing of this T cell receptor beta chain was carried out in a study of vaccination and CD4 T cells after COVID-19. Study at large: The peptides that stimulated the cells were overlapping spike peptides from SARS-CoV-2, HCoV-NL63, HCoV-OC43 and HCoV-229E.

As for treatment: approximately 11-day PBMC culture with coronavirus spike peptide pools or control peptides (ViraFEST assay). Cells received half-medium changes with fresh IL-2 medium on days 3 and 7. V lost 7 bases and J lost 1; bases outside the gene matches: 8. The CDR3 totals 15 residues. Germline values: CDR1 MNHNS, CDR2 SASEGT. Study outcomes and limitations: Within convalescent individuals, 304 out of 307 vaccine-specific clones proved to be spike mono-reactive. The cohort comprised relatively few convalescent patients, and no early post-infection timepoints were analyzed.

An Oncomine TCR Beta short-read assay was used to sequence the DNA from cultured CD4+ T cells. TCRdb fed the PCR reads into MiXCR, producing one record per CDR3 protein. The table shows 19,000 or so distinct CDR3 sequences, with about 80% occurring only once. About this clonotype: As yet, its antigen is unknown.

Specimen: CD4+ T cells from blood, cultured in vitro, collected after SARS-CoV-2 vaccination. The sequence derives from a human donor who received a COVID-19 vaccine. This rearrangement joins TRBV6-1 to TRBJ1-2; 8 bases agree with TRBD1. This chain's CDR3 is CASKPQGAYNYGYTF. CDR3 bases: TGTGCCAGCAAACCCCAGGGGGCATATAACTATGGCTACACCTTC.